This T cell receptor beta chain was captured by sequencing in a study of cytomegalovirus exposure and HLA in healthy donors (dated by TCRdb to the late 2010s). About the study as a whole: In an earlier analysis of several hundred of the donors, 250 to 350 Gb of sequence data and some 100 million unique TCR beta sequences from 180 million or so T cells were reported. An early release that covered about 600 HLA-typed donors contained approximately 300 gigabases of sequencing data and tens of millions of unique TCR sequences. Among the roughly 400 genotyped donors, around 79% belonged to the genetic ancestry cluster associated with self-reported Caucasian donors. The aim of the study was to test whether cataloging public T cell receptors could identify signatures of past pathogen exposure. The T cell repertoires of several hundred subjects were profiled by immunosequencing and related to cytomegalovirus serostatus. Along with the approximately 600-subject first cohort, a separate validation cohort of roughly 110 different subjects was used. To predict cytomegalovirus infection status, the study combined high-throughput TCR immunosequencing, statistical association of individual TCRs with disease status, and machine learning. A later analysis re-examined previously published TCR beta repertoires from 610 or so donors and added high-resolution HLA genotyping to investigate patterns of TCR occurrence. Rather than drawing on any new phenotypic data, the later analysis identified candidate immune exposures from TCR beta sequences and the way those sequences occurred across donors. To decide whether each TCR beta V gene segment behaved as functional or pseudogenic, an earlier analysis of several hundred of the donors relied on high-throughput TCR beta sequencing. Donor age, sex, ethnicity and CMV serostatus were collected together with the repertoire data. A later genetic analysis used genome-wide SNP genotypes for about 60% of the roughly 700 donors, treating that subset as a discovery cohort. Every discovery cohort repertoire had been produced on one sequencing platform. Class I and class II HLA loci were covered by the typing at four-digit resolution. Typing coverage differed by locus: A, B, C, DRB1 and DQB1 were typed in about 620-630 donors, DQA1 in roughly 500, DPA1 in around 600, and DPB1 in just under 480. Roughly 5 DR-DQ haplotypes were handled as single units for association and clustering, since linkage in the cohort was strong. Across 300 to 500 genotyped donors of the cohort, an average of roughly 250,000 unique TCR beta nucleotide sequences per donor were sequenced, and approximately 19% of those sequences were non-productive. What the authors observed across the whole study: The study listed 150 to 200 TCR beta chains as associated with cytomegalovirus. Some IMGT-functional V segments, including TRBV6-2 and TRBV6-3, could not be distinguished by the 87-base-pair reads and were therefore excluded. In a later analysis, the rate of TCR association differed among HLA loci, with DRB1 alleles having the most associated TCRs and HLA-C alleles having the fewest. A cluster of highly shared sequence variants was judged likely to be a technical artifact of the sequencing pipeline. In vitro tests confirmed that three of the cytomegalovirus-associated TCR beta chains recognize cytomegalovirus antigens. It was suggested by the authors that the approach could potentially be generalized to other disease states and immunological phenotypes. Most TCR sequences were seen in very few donors, while some public TCRs were found in many individuals. A further reported finding was that TCR beta sequences accurately predicted the HLA-A and HLA-B alleles for most subjects in the first cohort. Correlated functional status among segregating V segments might be attributable to linkage disequilibrium, but an unknown experimental factor could not be ruled out. A later analysis found that HLA-associated TCR beta chains were more clonally expanded and had lower generation probabilities than equally common non-associated chains. Presence/absence analyses assumed roughly uniform sequencing depth across donors, an assumption that may not hold. Approximately 18 rarely observed V segments, including chromosome 9 orphons, were excluded from the earlier analysis of several hundred of the donors because counts were too low. The cohort was sequenced for TCR beta chains only, and without alpha or paired-chain data the features that could be detected were limited. When HLA alleles, especially DR and DQ, strongly co-occurred, TCR associations were difficult to assign to individual alleles. A later genetic analysis associated a missense DCLRE1C variant with V-gene and J-gene trimming of TCR beta chains, and an independent cohort replicated the association. In a later analysis, some 17,000 TCR beta sequences were associated with specific HLA alleles at a false discovery rate of 0.05. A later analysis reported that several top co-occurrence clusters appeared linked to parvovirus B19, influenza, CMV and Epstein-Barr virus. In an earlier analysis of about 600 of the donors, most TCR beta V segments appeared in productive rearrangements about 87% or about 30% of the time, broadly matching IMGT annotations. In a later analysis, most CMV-associated TCR beta chains were found to appear HLA-restricted, with HLA associations seemingly driven largely by CMV exposure. Because HLA typing was missing for some donors at each locus, association tests included only the typed subset. In both the original and validation cohorts, the classifier was reported to diagnose cytomegalovirus status with high specificity and sensitivity. According to a later genetic analysis, donors in an Asian-associated ancestry cluster had fewer N-insertions in productive TCRs than the roughly 700-donor mean. For the cohort, immune exposure information was limited to CMV serostatus.

The library was produced with the immunoSEQ multiplex PCR assay. The multiplex PCR relied on a mix of 60 forward primers for TCR Vbeta segments and 13 reverse primers for TCR Jbeta segments. The CDR3 region of rearranged TCR beta genes was amplified from genomic DNA by a multiplex PCR assay. On the Illumina HiSeq System, the amplified TCR beta libraries were sequenced as 87-base-pair reads. As for the original processing: In a later analysis, 80 million or so unique TCR beta chains were counted across the approximately 670 repertoires, and roughly 10 million of these chains were shared by at least two donors. Raw reads were error-corrected and collapsed into unique sequences with a nearest-neighbor algorithm that merged closely related sequences to remove PCR and sequencing errors. CDR3 sequences were aligned to IMGT reference sequences to assign V, D and J gene segments. For a sequence to be retained, a match of at least six nucleotides to both a V gene segment and a J gene segment was required. Rearrangements were called productive when the CDR3 lacked stop codons and stayed in frame with V and J; all others were non-productive. Following IMGT convention, CDR3 was defined as the stretch from the second conserved V-encoded cysteine up to the conserved J-encoded phenylalanine. Sequences without an unambiguous match to a single V gene segment were excluded from the earlier analysis of about 640 of the donors. In an earlier analysis of a few hundred of the donors, a V segment was called functional when productive rearrangements were above 56.7%, and segregating when the standard deviation between donors exceeded 5%. A statistical classification framework was developed to diagnose cytomegalovirus status using the catalog of TCR beta chain sequences. A later analysis assigned V and J genes by comparing TCR nucleotide sequences with IMGT/GENE-DB human TR gene sequences. Using the TCRdist pipeline, a later analysis assigned CDR3 sequences along with most-parsimonious VDJ recombination scenarios. In a later analysis, every TCR beta chain was defined by the combination of its CDR3 amino acid sequence and its V-gene family, and reads without a unique V-gene family were dropped. As a way to deal with suspected cross-contamination and a sequencing artifact, a later analysis dropped approximately 590 nucleotide sequences that were highly shared and had low generation probability. In a later analysis, a clonal expansion index for each public chain was calculated from normalized within-repertoire ranks of inferred template counts. In a later analysis, generation probabilities were computed with a VDJ recombination model fitted to out-of-frame rearrangements, and the resulting probabilities were checked against IGoR. In a later analysis, hypergeometric tests were used to score TCR-TCR, TCR-HLA and TCR-CMV co-occurrence, with a repertoire-size bias correction applied to TCR pairs. False discovery rates were estimated in a later analysis by permuting HLA or CMV assignments 20 times. In a later analysis, co-occurring TCRs were grouped using DBSCAN, and TCRdist sequence similarity was added for clustering within HLA-allele-positive subsets. Repertoires with fewer than 30,000 or more than 120,000 public chains were left out of co-occurrence clustering, as were a handful of repertoires with anomalous nucleotide sharing. The immuneACCESS repertoire file appears here via TCRdb, limited to in-frame rearrangements. These files lack a portion of the clones; in checked studies, under half of the deficit traces to unresolved V genes, and the cause of the others is not known. The D gene and trimming were derived from the DNA, and the V and J assignments and clone size from that table. The sample has over 100,000 clones on record. The ten largest make up approximately 6.8% of the sample.

In total, around 600 healthy bone marrow donors made up the cohort. At the time of sampling, all cohort members were nominally healthy, though unrecorded immune exposures were likely present. The donor was CMV seropositive and belonged to the group of about 290 seropositive cohort members. Each donor provided a peripheral blood sample, and peripheral blood mononuclear cells were used for TCR beta sequencing. Genomic DNA was extracted from the blood cell samples with the Qiagen DNeasy Blood Extraction Kit. The CDR3 spans 16 residues, from the cysteine through the phenylalanine. Kept here is only the CDR3 DNA, which spans 48 bases and is read in frame from base 1. The germline V gene (reference sequence) specifies LNHNV as CDR1 and YYDKDF as CDR2. V ends up 3 bases short and J 4 bases short, with an unmatched junction base count of 7. A note on this clone: What this receptor recognizes is not known.

Recombination joined TRBV15 with TRBJ2-1; TRBD2 agrees with 9 junctional bases. The origin of this receptor is a man aged 40-49 years in good health and CMV-seropositive. Input material: PBMCs. In nucleotide form, the sequence is TGTGCCACCAGCAGTGATAGCGGGAGTATGTACAATGAGCAGTTCTTC. Its amino acids are CATSSDSGSMYNEQFF.